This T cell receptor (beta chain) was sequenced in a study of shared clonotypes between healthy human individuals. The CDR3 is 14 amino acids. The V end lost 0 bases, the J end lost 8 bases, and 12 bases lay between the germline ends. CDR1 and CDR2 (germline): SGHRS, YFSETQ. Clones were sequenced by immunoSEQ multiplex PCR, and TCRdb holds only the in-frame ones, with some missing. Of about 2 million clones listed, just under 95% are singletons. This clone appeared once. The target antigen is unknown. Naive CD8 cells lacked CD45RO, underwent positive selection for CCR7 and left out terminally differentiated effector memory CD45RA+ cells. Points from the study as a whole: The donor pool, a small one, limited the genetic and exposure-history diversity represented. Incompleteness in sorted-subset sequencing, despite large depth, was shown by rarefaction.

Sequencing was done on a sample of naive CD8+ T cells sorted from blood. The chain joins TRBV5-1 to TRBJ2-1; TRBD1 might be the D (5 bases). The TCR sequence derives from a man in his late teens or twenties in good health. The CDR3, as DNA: TGCGCCAGCAGCTTGGAGGACACCTCCGATGAGCAGTTCTTC. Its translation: CASSLEDTSDEQFF.